The 21 T cell receptor beta chains below come from one sample, sequenced in a study of cytomegalovirus exposure and HLA in healthy donors (dated by TCRdb to 2017 to 2019). The method was the immunoSEQ multiplex PCR assay. For the multiplex PCR, a mixture combining 60 forward primers for TCR Vbeta segments and 13 reverse primers for TCR Jbeta segments was used. In TCRdb, the immuneACCESS table is reduced to in-frame sequences with V and J assigned. These tables do not hold every clone; where another copy was compared, an unresolved V gene accounts for under half, and the others remain unexplained. This sample has about 190,000 clones in its table, and around 84% of those were observed once. The top ten clonotypes cover over 2.5% of the sample. The material sequenced was PBMCs. These TCRs come from a woman between 50 and 59 years old in good health and CMV-seropositive.

CDR3 in DNA: TGTGCCAGCAGTACGACAGGCGGCTACGAGCAGTACTTC. It translates to CASSTTGGYEQYF. The chain links TRBV6-5 to TRBJ2-7, with a tentative D call TRBD1 (6 bases). The length of the CDR3 is 13 residues. Trimming left V 5 bases short and J 3 bases short, with 11 bases between. CDR1 and CDR2 from the germline V gene are MNHEY and SVGAGI.

This clone was detected only a few times. At one boundary the junction diverges from the germline segment, which might be a read error. The CDR3 protein is CASTTGTSGTRVF. The CDR3 region has the DNA TGTGCCAGCACCACCGGGACTAGCGGCACGAGGGTCTTC. The rearrangement joins TRBV6-1 to TRBJ2-7; TRBD2 agrees at 11 bases. CDR3 length equals 13 residues. Germline CDR1 reads MNHNS; CDR2 reads SASEGT.

The V and J genes are TRBV2 and TRBJ2-1, with 11 bases fitting TRBD2. With 1 base clipped from V and 6 bases from J, the junction kept 2 bases outside the gene matches. CDR1 is SNHLY, CDR2 FYNNEI, per germline. There are 15 residues in the CDR3. The CDR3 DNA reads TGTGCCAGCAGTGAAGGGCTAGCGGGGGGCAATGAGCAGTTCTTC. Translating it yields CASSEGLAGGNEQFF.

The chain couples TRBV27 to TRBJ2-1, with 7 positions matching TRBD2. Germline assignment: CDR1 MNHEY and CDR2 SMNVEV (reference sequence). V lost 6 bases to trimming and J lost 4 bases; unmatched junction nucleotides: 9. The CDR3 consists of 15 residues. The CDR3, as DNA: TGTGCCAGCAGGGGTGGCGGGGGAGTATACAATGAGCAGTTCTTC. Protein: CASRGGGGVYNEQFF.

This rearrangement joins TRBV6-1 to TRBJ2-5, with 8 nucleotides matching TRBD1. This CDR3 is 15 amino acids long. Germline lookup yields CDR1 MNHNS and CDR2 SASEGT. J lost 4 bases, V lost 5 bases, and 9 bases had no gene match. The CDR3 nucleotides are TGTGCCAGCAGTACCATTCAGGGGGCTAGAGAGACCCAGTACTTC. Its protein is CASSTIQGARETQYF.

The chain combines TRBV19 with TRBJ1-1, with D perhaps matching TRBD1 (5 bases). In germline, CDR1 is LNHDA, CDR2 SQIVND (reference sequence). CDR3 length: 13 amino acids. With 3 bases removed from V and 5 bases from J, the gap between germline ends came to 10 bases. The CDR3 reads CASSMWGGTEAFF. CDR3 DNA sequence: TGTGCCAGTAGTATGTGGGGGGGTACTGAAGCTTTCTTT.

This rearrangement joins TRBV5-8 to TRBJ1-5, with D possibly matching TRBD1 (6 bases). This CDR3 spans 15 amino acids. Germline V gene sequence: CDR1 SGHTS, CDR2 YDEGEE. Trimming cost V 5 bases and J 4 bases, with 16 bases left between them. This CDR3 reads CASRIWTAYNQPQHF. Here the CDR3 DNA reads TGTGCCAGCAGAATATGGACAGCCTATAATCAGCCCCAGCATTTT. The variable domain in full, completed from reference TRBV5-8 and TRBJ1-5, reads EAGVTQSPTHLIKTRGQQATLRCSPISGHTSVYWYQQALGLGLQFLLWYDEGEERNRGNFPPRFSGRQFPNYSSELNVNALELEDSALYLCASRIWTAYNQPQHFGDGTRLSIL.

V gene TRBV18 combines with J gene TRBJ2-2, with 7 bases lining up with TRBD1. Germline V gene sequence: CDR1 KGHSH, CDR2 LQKENI. V gave up 8 bases and J gave up 2 bases; unmatched junction bases: 11. The CDR3 loop spans 16 amino acids. The chain's CDR3 is CASLPSGTVNTGELFF. As DNA, the CDR3 is TGTGCCAGCCTCCCTTCCGGGACAGTTAACACCGGGGAGCTGTTTTTT.

V gene TRBV15 combines with J gene TRBJ2-1; 8 bases are shared with TRBD2. After removal of 0 bases from V and 5 bases from J, the junction contained 12 bases not matched to a gene. The length of the CDR3 is 18 residues. Germline-derived CDR1 and CDR2 are LNHNV and YYDKDF (reference sequence). DNA of the CDR3: TGTGCCACCAGCAGAGATGGACTAGGGACTAGTCCCCACAATGAGCAGTTCTTC. It specifies CATSRDGLGTSPHNEQFF. The whole variable domain, filled in from reference TRBV15 and TRBJ2-1, reads DAMVIQNPRYQVTQFGKPVTLSCSQTLNHNVMYWYQQKSSQAPKLLFHYYDKDFNNEADTPDNFQSRRPNTSFCFLDIRSPGLGDTAMYLCATSRDGLGTSPHNEQFFGPGTRLTVL.

Notes on this clone: Compared with germline, one end of the junction differs, possibly owing to a read error. The same CDR3 also results from other DNA sequences found in this sample. The genes are TRBV5-6 and TRBJ2-5; 10 bases are shared with TRBD1. Germline V gene sequence: CDR1 SGHDT, CDR2 YYEEEE. The CDR3 is made up of 13 amino acids. The CDR3 DNA reads TGTGCCAGCAGTAGACAGGGGGCAGAGACCCAATACTTC. Translation: CASSRQGAETQYF.

The V gene is TRBV5-1, the J gene TRBJ2-5; no firm D call. The V end was cut by 3 bases, the J end by 2 bases, with 11 bases between. The CDR3 runs 14 residues. CDR1 and CDR2 from the germline V gene are SGHRS and YFSETQ. Here the CDR3 DNA reads TGCGCCAGCAGCTCAGTAGGCGGACAAGAGACCCAGTACTTC. It is translated as CASSSVGGQETQYF.

In its sample, this clone was seen a few times. The rearrangement links TRBV7-2 to TRBJ2-7; 8 bases agree with TRBD1. The CDR3 totals 14 residues. Per germline, CDR1 SGHTA and CDR2 FQGNSA. V trimming: 3 bases; J trimming: 6 bases; junction bases outside the gene matches: 7. The CDR3 here is CASSFGQGALEQYF. In DNA form, the CDR3 reads TGTGCCAGCAGCTTTGGGCAGGGGGCTCTCGAGCAGTACTTC.

This chain connects TRBV19 to TRBJ2-5, with 12 bases aligning to TRBD1. The J call is in doubt because the DNA end fits TRBJ2-7 better. Looked up from germline, CDR1 is LNHDA and CDR2 is SQIVND (reference sequence). This CDR3 has 14 amino acids. The DNA for the CDR3 is TGTGCCAGTACCCTGGGACAGGGGGCGGGCGAGCAGTACTTC. Its protein product is CASTLGQGAGEQYF.

This clone was observed a few times. The V and J genes are TRBV2 and TRBJ1-5; the D is unclear. The V gene's germline CDR1 is SNHLY and CDR2 FYNNEI. The germline V and J ends were trimmed by 5 bases and 9 bases, with 11 bases remaining between them. The CDR3 consists of 12 residues. CDR3 DNA sequence: TGTGCCAGCAGTTTCGGAGAGGCGCCCCAGCATTTT. Translating it yields CASSFGEAPQHF. The whole variable domain, filled in from reference TRBV2 and TRBJ1-5, reads EPEVTQTPSHQVTQMGQEVILRCVPISNHLYFYWYRQILGQKVEFLVSFYNNEISEKSEIFDDQFSVERPDGSNFTLKIRSTKLEDSAMYFCASSFGEAPQHFGDGTRLSIL.

In this sample, this clone turned up a few times. This chain connects TRBV2 to TRBJ1-4; the D gene is possibly TRBD1 (5 bases). V lost 6 bases and J lost 2, with 13 bases in between. The CDR3 runs 15 residues. Germline CDR1 reads SNHLY; CDR2 reads FYNNEI. CDR3 in amino acids: CASRRAGSTNEKLFF. The CDR3 nucleotides read TGTGCCAGCAGAAGAGCAGGGTCCACTAATGAAAAACTGTTTTTT.

This clone was detected ten times or more. The chain couples TRBV5-1 to TRBJ1-1, with TRBD1 as a possible D gene (6 bases). V was pared by 2 bases and J by 5 bases, with 13 bases between. The CDR3 contains 14 residues. Germline CDR1 and CDR2: SGHRS and YFSETQ. CDR3 in DNA: TGCGCCAGCAGCTTAGAACAGGGACGGACTGAAGCTTTCTTT. Amino acids: CASSLEQGRTEAFF.

The chain couples TRBV6-1 to TRBJ1-5; 7 bases align to TRBD1. CDR3 length equals 14 residues. Looked up from germline, CDR1 is MNHNS and CDR2 is SASEGT. Unmatched junction bases numbered 6, after V lost 5 bases and J lost 5 bases. The CDR3 loop is CASSWTGRYQPQHF. The CDR3 DNA reads as TGTGCCAGCAGTTGGACAGGAAGATATCAGCCCCAGCATTTT.

V and J are TRBV25-1 and TRBJ1-1; perhaps TRBD1 as D (6 bases). CDR1 is MGHDK and CDR2 is SYGVNS in the germline V gene. The CDR3 totals 14 residues. V was cut by 3 bases and J by 4 bases, with 12 bases left in between. CDR3 DNA sequence: TGTGCCAGCAGTGATCCCGGACAGCCCACTGAAGCTTTCTTT. Its translation is CASSDPGQPTEAFF.

The chain carries TRBV29-1 and TRBJ2-5; D uncertain. This CDR3 has 13 amino acids. The germline V gene encodes CDR1 SQVTM and CDR2 ANQGSEA. Trimming pared 1 base from V and 3 bases from J, leaving 9 bases between. CDR3 in amino acids: CSVEGLPKETQYF. CDR3 in DNA: TGCAGCGTTGAAGGCCTACCCAAAGAGACCCAGTACTTC.

The rearrangement links TRBV5-6 to TRBJ2-2, with TRBD2 identical over 12 bases. The J segment lost 5 bases and the V segment lost 4 bases, leaving 12 bases of the junction unmatched. This CDR3 comprises 18 residues. The germline gives CDR1 SGHDT, CDR2 YYEEEE. The CDR3 DNA is TGTGCCAGCAGCACCTCTAGCGGGGGGGCCCTGAGAACCGGGGAGCTGTTTTTT. Translation: CASSTSSGGALRTGELFF.

CDR3 amino acids: CASSYSSTGELFF. The CDR3 DNA is TGTGCCAGCAGTTACTCGAGCACCGGGGAGCTGTTTTTT. The V and J genes are TRBV6-6 and TRBJ2-2; D unclear. This CDR3 contains 13 residues. The germline V and J ends were trimmed by 0 bases and 4 bases, with 3 bases remaining between them. Germline V lookup: CDR1 MNHNY, CDR2 SVGAGI (reference sequence).